Presented here are 32 T cell receptor beta chains from one specimen sequenced in a study of beta chain features in type 1 diabetes. The whole isolated RNA underwent reverse transcription, so sequencing captured expressed TCRB transcripts. Only in-frame clones appear in the TCRdb table, and some are missing; sequencing was by immunoSEQ multiplex PCR. In the table there are more than 550,000 clones, over 12% of which are singletons. These receptors' antigens are unknown. Overall study results and limits: TCRB CDR3s were moderately but significantly shorter in Type 1 diabetes patients in all four CD4+ subsets.

Sequenced material: naive CD4+ T cells from blood. All receptors derive from a man younger than 35 with type 1 diabetes.

This clone was detected only a few times. The chain is built from TRBV15 and TRBJ1-5; TRBD1 matches at 8 bases. V lost 6 bases, J lost 3 bases, and 7 bases stayed unmatched. This CDR3 has 15 amino acids. Per the germline V gene, CDR1 is LNHNV and CDR2 is YYDKDF (reference sequence). The DNA for the CDR3 is TGTGCCACCAGACCTGGACAGGGAAACAATCAGCCCCAGCATTTT. Its translation is CATRPGQGNNQPQHF.

This chain links TRBV5-4 with TRBJ2-3; D is unresolved. The CDR3 consists of 13 residues. Germline V gene data show CDR1 as SGHNT and CDR2 as YYREEE (reference sequence). With 7 bases removed from V and 1 base from J, the gap between germline ends came to 10 bases. In nucleotides, the CDR3 is TGTGCCAGCTCCTCCCGGGGCACAGATACGCAGTATTTT. This codes for CASSSRGTDTQYF.

This clone was seen only a few times. V usage is TRBV19 and J usage is TRBJ1-5; D is uncertain. The ends were cut back, 1 base at V and 3 bases at J, with 19 bases in the middle. The CDR3 has 18 residues. Germline V gene lookup returns CDR1 LNHDA and CDR2 SQIVND (reference sequence). CDR3 region: CASSIGVLRRKDNQPQHF. The CDR3 DNA is TGTGCCAGTAGTATAGGGGTCCTCCGGCGGAAAGACAATCAGCCCCAGCATTTT. The full variable domain, in which reference TRBV19 and TRBJ1-5 provide the parts outside the CDR3, is DGGITQSPKYLFRKEGQNVTLSCEQNLNHDAMYWYRQDPGQGLRLIYYSQIVNDFQKGDIAEGYSVSREKKESFPLTVTSAQKNPTAFYLCASSIGVLRRKDNQPQHFGDGTRLSIL.

This clone was recorded a few times. The chain is built from TRBV2 and TRBJ2-1; no firm D call. CDR1 is SNHLY and CDR2 is FYNNEI in the germline V gene. The V and J ends lost 2 bases and 4 bases respectively, with 6 bases between them. The CDR3 loop spans 13 amino acids. The DNA of the CDR3 is TGTGCCAGCAGTGAATTCGGATACAATGAGCAGTTCTTC. Its protein is CASSEFGYNEQFF.

This clone was observed at least ten times. The J gene is TRBJ2-7, the V gene TRBV23-1; D uncertain. TRBV23-1 is classed as an ORF, of uncertain function. The CDR3 contains 12 residues. V lost 2 bases and J 5 bases, leaving 7 bases between the germline ends. The CDR3 DNA reads TGCGCCAGCAGTCAACCGGGCAACGAGCAGTACTTC. Translation gives CASSQPGNEQYF.

V and J are TRBV7-9 and TRBJ2-7; 11 bases are shared with TRBD2. Germline V CDR1 and CDR2: SEHNR, FQNEAQ (reference sequence). J was trimmed by 3 bases and V by 4 bases; bases with no gene match: 11. The CDR3 spans 17 residues. The CDR3, as DNA: TGTGCCAGCAGCTCACCTAGCGGGGGGCGGACTTTCTACGAGCAGTACTTC. Amino acid sequence: CASSSPSGGRTFYEQYF.

This chain links TRBV6-5 with TRBJ2-7; possibly TRBD2 for D (6 bases). The CDR3 totals 14 residues. The germline CDR1 and CDR2 sequences are MNHEY and SVGAGI. Trimming took off 4 bases at V and 7 bases at J, with 17 bases between the two ends. CDR3 amino acids: CASSSHRPSGEQYF. CDR3 nucleotide sequence: TGTGCCAGCAGTTCCCATCGACCAAGCGGGGAGCAGTACTTC.

In regard to this clone: Within the sample, other DNA sequences also encode this same CDR3. V usage is TRBV28 and J usage is TRBJ2-7; tentative D call: TRBD2 (6 bases). V shed 2 bases and J shed 4 bases, with 12 bases lying between them. This CDR3 is built from 14 residues. Germline CDR1 is MDHEN and CDR2 is SYDVKM. The CDR3 sequence: CASSLGTVSYEQYF. The CDR3 DNA is TGTGCCAGCAGTTTAGGGACTGTGAGTTACGAGCAGTACTTC.

CDR3 residues: CSVDRETGELFF. The DNA for the CDR3 is TGCAGCGTTGACAGGGAAACCGGGGAGCTGTTTTTT. J is TRBJ2-2 and V is TRBV29-1; tentatively, D is TRBD1 (5 bases). The V end was cut by 3 bases, the J end by 5 bases, with 7 bases between. The CDR3 loop spans 12 amino acids. Germline V gives CDR1 SQVTM, CDR2 ANQGSEA.

The gene calls are TRBV15 and TRBJ1-2; TRBD1 matches 7 bases. The CDR3 spans 15 residues. CDR1 is LNHNV and CDR2 is YYDKDF in the germline V gene (reference sequence). V lost 5 bases and J lost 7; bases outside the gene matches: 13. CDR3 sequence: CATSSTRQGPFGYTF. The CDR3, as DNA: TGTGCCACCAGCTCCACTCGACAGGGCCCCTTTGGCTACACCTTC. Full variable domain (missing parts from reference TRBV15 and TRBJ1-2): DAMVIQNPRYQVTQFGKPVTLSCSQTLNHNVMYWYQQKSSQAPKLLFHYYDKDFNNEADTPDNFQSRRPNTSFCFLDIRSPGLGDTAMYLCATSSTRQGPFGYTFGSGTRLTVV.

The rearrangement joins TRBV6-5 to TRBJ2-2; possibly TRBD2 for D (6 bases). Deletions cut 7 bases from V and 2 bases from J, with 14 bases between. In germline, CDR1 is MNHEY, CDR2 SVGAGI. This CDR3 region has 15 residues. This chain's CDR3 is CASTPGSINTGELFF. In DNA form, the CDR3 reads TGTGCCAGCACGCCCGGGAGCATTAACACCGGGGAGCTGTTTTTT.

This clone was observed a handful of times. This chain links TRBV7-2 with TRBJ2-4; D is perhaps TRBD1 (6 bases). V was pared by 5 bases and J by 2 bases, with 7 bases between. CDR1 and CDR2 (germline): SGHTA, FQGNSA. The CDR3 is 13 residues long. CDR3 loop: CASSGGTKNIQYF. The CDR3 DNA reads TGTGCCAGCAGCGGGGGCACCAAAAACATTCAGTACTTC. The whole variable domain, filled in from reference TRBV7-2 and TRBJ2-4, reads GAGVSQSPSNKVTEKGKDVELRCDPISGHTALYWYRQSLGQGLEFLIYFQGNSAPDKSGLPSDRFSAERTGGSVSTLTIQRTQQEDSAVYLCASSGGTKNIQYFGAGTRLSVL.

The CDR3 bases are TGTGCCACCAGCATCCAGCTAGCGGGGGGGCAATCAGATACGCAGTATTTT. Its translation: CATSIQLAGGQSDTQYF. The chain links TRBV15 to TRBJ2-3, with 12 nucleotides matching TRBD2. This CDR3 contains 17 residues. From germline, CDR1 is LNHNV and CDR2 YYDKDF (reference sequence). With V trimmed by 4 bases and J by 4 bases, 9 bases remained unmatched.

This chain joins TRBV7-8 and TRBJ1-2; D is undetermined. V dropped 3 bases and J dropped 3 bases, with 5 bases sitting between them. The CDR3 is 12 residues long. In germline, CDR1 is SGHVS, CDR2 FQNEAQ. The CDR3 loop is CASSLGDYGYTF. The CDR3 DNA sequence: TGTGCCAGCAGCTTGGGAGACTATGGCTACACCTTC.

In its sample, this clone was seen a few times. V and J are TRBV5-4 and TRBJ2-2, with 8 bases identical to TRBD1. CDR1 is SGHNT, CDR2 YYREEE, per germline (reference sequence). V lost 4 bases to trimming and J lost 5 bases; unmatched junction nucleotides: 10. CDR3 length: 16 residues. CDR3: CASSPGLQGGTGELFF. The CDR3 DNA reads TGTGCCAGCAGCCCGGGTCTACAGGGGGGTACCGGGGAGCTGTTTTTT.

The table lists this clone with a few counts. The rearrangement joins TRBV7-9 to TRBJ2-1; D is possibly TRBD1 (6 bases). Trimming stripped 5 bases from V and 7 bases from J, with 12 bases between. The CDR3 extends over 13 amino acids. Germline V gene lookup returns CDR1 SEHNR and CDR2 FQNEAQ (reference sequence). CDR3 DNA: TGTGCCAGCAGCCCCAAAACAGGGAATGAGCAGTTCTTC. It encodes CASSPKTGNEQFF.

The sample holds a few counts of this clone. V usage is TRBV30 and J usage is TRBJ2-3; D is unclear. Germline CDR1 GTSNPN, CDR2 SVGIG (reference sequence). CDR3 length equals 13 residues. V was shortened by 4 bases and J by 4 bases, with 12 bases between the two germline ends. Written as DNA, the CDR3 is TGTGCCTGGAACTACATTGCCTCAGATACGCAGTATTTT. Protein sequence: CAWNYIASDTQYF.

This clone was seen more than once but under ten times. This chain connects TRBV11-1 to TRBJ2-3, with a tentative D call TRBD1 (5 bases). The V end lost 5 bases, the J end lost 4 bases, and 16 bases lay between the germline ends. The CDR3 runs 15 residues. The V gene's germline CDR1 is SGHAT and CDR2 FQDESV (reference sequence). In DNA, the CDR3 is TGTGCCAGCAGCCCAGGGCAGGGTAGGGCAGATACGCAGTATTTT. Protein: CASSPGQGRADTQYF.

This chain links TRBV7-9 with TRBJ1-2, with a weak D call TRBD1 (6 bases). V was trimmed by 5 bases and J by 3 bases, leaving 13 bases between them. This CDR3 region has 14 residues. Germline CDR1 SEHNR, CDR2 FQNEAQ (reference sequence). In nucleotides, the CDR3 is TGTGCCAGCAGCCTGGAGGCAGGGGACTATGGCTACACCTTC. It translates to CASSLEAGDYGYTF. The entire variable domain, with the rest obtained from reference TRBV7-9 and TRBJ1-2, is as follows: DTGVSQNPRHKITKRGQNVTFRCDPISEHNRLYWYRQTLGQGPEFLTYFQNEAQLEKSRLLSDRFSAERPKGSFSTLEIQRTEQGDSAMYLCASSLEAGDYGYTFGSGTRLTVV.

V is TRBV4-2 and J is TRBJ1-4; a possible D gene is TRBD1 (5 bases). CDR3 size: 17 residues. Deletions cut 0 bases from V and 0 bases from J, with 11 bases between. Germline lookup yields CDR1 LGHNA and CDR2 YNFKEQ. CDR3: CASSQDKGFATNEKLFF. The CDR3 nucleotides are TGTGCCAGCAGCCAAGATAAGGGGTTTGCAACTAATGAAAAACTGTTTTTT.

The chain is built from TRBV10-3 and TRBJ2-3; 9 bases are a match to TRBD1. The V and J ends lost 7 bases and 5 bases, in that order; junction bases with no gene match: 10. This CDR3 is 15 amino acids long. Germline assignment: CDR1 ENHRY and CDR2 SYGVKD. CDR3 residues: CAITAAQGAQDTQYF. The CDR3, as DNA: TGTGCCATCACCGCAGCACAGGGGGCGCAAGATACGCAGTATTTT.

This clone was detected a few times. The genes are TRBV6-5 and TRBJ1-2; 7 bases map to TRBD1. The CDR3 has 13 amino acids. Germline CDR1 is MNHEY and CDR2 is SVGAGI. The J segment lost 6 bases and the V segment lost 7 bases, leaving 8 bases of the junction unmatched. CDR3 amino acids: CASTVGQRDGYTF. The CDR3 nucleotides read TGTGCCAGCACCGTGGGACAGCGAGATGGCTACACCTTC.

The chain couples TRBV25-1 to TRBJ1-5; TRBD1 aligns across 9 bases. The germline CDR1 and CDR2 sequences are MGHDK and SYGVNS. The CDR3 contains 12 residues. The J segment lost 7 bases and the V segment lost 9 bases, leaving 4 bases of the junction unmatched. Here the CDR3 reads CASAQGAQPQHF. CDR3 in DNA: TGTGCCAGTGCACAGGGGGCCCAGCCCCAGCATTTT.

The CDR3 spells CASSFGASETQYF. The CDR3 region has the DNA TGCGCCAGCAGCTTCGGGGCATCGGAGACCCAGTACTTC. The chain combines TRBV5-1 with TRBJ2-5; D possibly matches TRBD1 or TRBD2 (5 bases each). CDR3 size: 13 residues. Germline V lookup: CDR1 SGHRS, CDR2 YFSETQ. Trimming took off 2 bases at V and 5 bases at J, with 10 bases between the two ends.

This clone was picked up a small number of times. The V and J genes are TRBV27 and TRBJ1-5; TRBD1 matches at 7 bases. Trimming cost V 6 bases and J 0 bases; bases outside gene matches: 2. The CDR3 is 14 amino acids. The V gene's germline CDR1 is MNHEY and CDR2 SMNVEV (reference sequence). CDR3 sequence (DNA): TGTGCCAGCAGGACAGGGTATAGCAATCAGCCCCAGCATTTT. Translated: CASRTGYSNQPQHF.

This clone has more than one count but fewer than ten. Additional DNA sequences in this sample encode the identical CDR3. The V and J genes are TRBV30 and TRBJ1-3; the D is unclear. Germline-derived CDR1 and CDR2 are GTSNPN and SVGIG (reference sequence). Deletions cut 0 bases from V and 0 bases from J, with 3 bases between. The CDR3 is 13 amino acids. The CDR3: CAWSVRSGNTIYF. DNA of the CDR3: TGTGCCTGGAGTGTTCGCTCTGGAAACACCATATATTTT.

This chain links TRBV10-1 with TRBJ2-7; 7 bases fit TRBD2. Trimming removed 5 bases from V and 4 bases from J; junction bases left unmatched: 14. This CDR3 spans 16 amino acids. In germline, CDR1 is WNHNN, CDR2 SYGVQD (reference sequence). This chain's CDR3 is CASSLLAEAARYEQYF. The CDR3, as DNA: TGCGCCAGCAGTCTGCTAGCGGAGGCAGCCCGTTACGAGCAGTACTTC.

The table lists this clone with a few counts. The gene calls are TRBV4-3 and TRBJ2-7, with a tentative D call TRBD1 (5 bases). Germline loops: CDR1 LGHNA, CDR2 YSLEER. The CDR3 extends over 15 amino acids. The V gene lost 3 bases and the J gene lost 0 bases, with 12 bases spanning the gap. The CDR3 DNA is TGCGCCAGCAGCCAGGGGCTCCAAGTCTCCTACGAGCAGTACTTC. It codes for CASSQGLQVSYEQYF.

CDR3 DNA: TGCAGCGCCCAGGGGTACTCCTACGAGCAGTACTTC. Translating gives CSAQGYSYEQYF. V is TRBV29-1 and J is TRBJ2-7; a possible D gene is TRBD1 (6 bases). Germline V gene data show CDR1 as SQVTM and CDR2 as ANQGSEA. The CDR3 has 12 amino acids. V gave up 7 bases and J gave up 0 bases, with 10 bases separating them.

The chain couples TRBV6-1 to TRBJ2-7, with 8 nucleotides matching TRBD1. The CDR3 contains 14 residues. V lost 6 bases, J lost 5 bases, and 9 bases stayed unmatched. Germline assignment: CDR1 MNHNS and CDR2 SASEGT. The CDR3 here is CASRERTGLDEQYF. The CDR3 DNA reads TGTGCCAGCAGGGAGCGGACAGGGTTGGACGAGCAGTACTTC.

This chain joins TRBV7-9 and TRBJ1-1; TRBD1 matches 8 bases. Germline V gene lookup returns CDR1 SEHNR and CDR2 FQNEAQ (reference sequence). Unmatched junction bases numbered 11, after V lost 5 bases and J lost 3 bases. This CDR3 has 16 amino acids. CDR3 nucleotides: TGTGCCAGCAGCCCGGGACAGGCTATGTGGGACACTGAAGCTTTCTTT. Its protein product is CASSPGQAMWDTEAFF.

This clone was picked up a small number of times. The chain has TRBV5-1 and TRBJ2-5, with D tentatively TRBD1 or TRBD2 (5 bases each). The germline V gene encodes CDR1 SGHRS and CDR2 YFSETQ. The CDR3 is 12 residues long. The CDR3 reads CVWGLEQETQYF. The CDR3 DNA reads as TGCGTATGGGGGTTAGAGCAAGAGACCCAGTACTTC.